The clone carrying this T cell receptor (beta chain) was counted at least ten times. Antigen unknown. Time point denoted: sample taken at primary tumor resection. The donors comprised about 65 untreated early-stage non-small cell lung cancer patients. This specimen belongs to a study of spatial heterogeneity in lung cancer. Study-wide results and caveats: Ubiquitous expanded tumor TCRs surfaced in blood more at resection than they did at follow-up.

TCRdb itself ran the 5' RACE reads through MiXCR, one entry per CDR3 protein. The sample includes some 37,000 distinct CDR3 sequences, more than 7% of them seen just once. Per the germline V gene, CDR1 is KGHDR and CDR2 is SFDVKD. The CDR3 runs 15 residues. The V end lost 5 bases, the J end lost 1 base, and 13 bases lay between the germline ends. The chain uses TRBV24-1 and TRBJ2-5; D is uncertain. Sequencing was performed on PBMCs, taken at surgery. The clonotype was recovered from a female donor with early-stage non-small cell lung cancer. The CDR3 sequence: CATSVGDTVQETQYF. The DNA for the CDR3 is TGTGCCACCAGTGTTGGTGACACGGTCCAAGAGACCCAGTACTTC.